This passage covers 20 T cell receptor beta chains from one sample sequenced in a study of blood T cell repertoires in COVID-19. The assay was immunoSEQ multiplex PCR, and TCRdb's table has in-frame clones only and misses some. The sample records 200,000 to 300,000 clones, around 90% being singletons. Source material: peripheral blood. The receptors come from a woman between 55 and 75 years old with COVID-19, enrolled during active disease.

The rearrangement links TRBV4-2 to TRBJ2-4, with TRBD2 matching over 7 bases. This CDR3 spans 17 amino acids. Germline CDR1 is LGHNA and CDR2 is YNFKEQ. V lost 0 bases to trimming and J lost 0 bases; unmatched junction nucleotides: 5. The CDR3 spells CASSQDGGSGAKNIQYF. The CDR3 DNA follows: TGTGCCAGCAGCCAAGATGGCGGGAGCGGAGCCAAAAACATTCAGTACTTC.

This sequence joins TRBV3-1 (or the pseudogene TRBV3-2) and TRBJ2-7, with 10 bases identical to TRBD2. The CDR3 covers 15 residues. Germline assignment: CDR1 LGHDT and CDR2 YNNKEL (reference sequence). Trimming cost V 5 bases and J 6 bases; bases outside gene matches: 10. The CDR3 protein is CASSTSAGGGSEQYF. CDR3 DNA sequence: TGTGCCAGCAGCACCTCAGCGGGAGGGGGGAGCGAGCAGTACTTC.

The gene calls are TRBV27 and TRBJ1-2; D might be TRBD1 (5 bases). Between the trimmed V and J ends, which lost 8 bases and 5 bases, there was a span of 12 bases. CDR3 size: 12 residues. In germline, CDR1 is MNHEY, CDR2 SMNVEV (reference sequence). CDR3 sequence (DNA): TGTGCCAGCCGCAGGGCCCCGTATGGCTACACCTTC. As protein: CASRRAPYGYTF.

In this sample, this clone turned up a few times. The chain joins TRBV6-6 to TRBJ2-6; D may be TRBD1 (5 bases). The V gene's germline CDR1 is MNHNY and CDR2 SVGAGI (reference sequence). The CDR3 consists of 16 residues. The V and J ends lost 0 bases and 0 bases respectively, with 6 bases between them. This CDR3 reads CASSYSGRSGANVLTF. The CDR3 nucleotides read TGTGCCAGCAGTTACTCGGGGCGCTCTGGGGCCAACGTCCTGACTTTC.

The chain employs TRBV19 and TRBJ2-7; TRBD2 might be the D (6 bases). Germline CDR1 reads LNHDA; CDR2 reads SQIVND (reference sequence). This CDR3 comprises 13 residues. V was trimmed by 5 bases and J by 0 bases, leaving 8 bases between them. The CDR3 sequence is CASSQTSSYEQYF. The CDR3 nucleotides read TGTGCCAGTAGTCAGACTAGCTCCTACGAGCAGTACTTC.

The CDR3 nucleotides read TGTGCCAGCAGTCAGAATAGCAATCAGCCCCAGCATTTT. It specifies CASSQNSNQPQHF. J is TRBJ1-5 and V is TRBV12-3 or TRBV12-4; D call uncertain. V lost 5 bases and J lost 0, with 5 bases in between. The CDR3 has 13 residues.

This chain uses TRBV7-9 with TRBJ1-2; possible D gene TRBD1, 5 bases. CDR1 is SEHNR and CDR2 is FQNEAQ in the germline V gene (reference sequence). Deletions cut 4 bases from V and 4 bases from J, with 19 bases between. This CDR3 spans 16 amino acids. Here the CDR3 reads CASSSLVRGWSYGYTF. In DNA form, the CDR3 reads TGTGCCAGCAGCTCGCTCGTGCGGGGCTGGTCCTATGGCTACACCTTC. Complete variable domain (other parts from reference TRBV7-9 and TRBJ1-2): DTGVSQNPRHKITKRGQNVTFRCDPISEHNRLYWYRQTLGQGPEFLTYFQNEAQLEKSRLLSDRFSAERPKGSFSTLEIQRTEQGDSAMYLCASSSLVRGWSYGYTFGSGTRLTVV.

This rearrangement joins TRBV30 to TRBJ2-3; no reliable D call. The CDR3 covers 12 residues. Germline CDR1 GTSNPN, CDR2 SVGIG (reference sequence). V lost 4 bases and J lost 0, with 5 bases in between. Written as DNA, the CDR3 is TGTGCCTGGACCCTTAGCACAGATACGCAGTATTTT. It encodes CAWTLSTDTQYF.

The V gene is TRBV19, the J gene TRBJ1-1; maybe TRBD1 (6 bases). The CDR3 sequence is 16 residues long. CDR1 is LNHDA and CDR2 is SQIVND in the germline V gene (reference sequence). Trimming left V 0 bases short and J 4 bases short, with 15 bases between. CDR3 sequence: CASSIDPTGLGTEAFF. CDR3 coding DNA: TGTGCCAGTAGTATAGATCCTACAGGGCTGGGCACTGAAGCTTTCTTT.

This chain links TRBV30 with TRBJ1-4; maybe TRBD1 (6 bases). V was pared by 6 bases and J by 5 bases, with 13 bases between. Germline V CDR1 and CDR2: GTSNPN, SVGIG (reference sequence). The CDR3 extends over 13 amino acids. CDR3 sequence (DNA): TGTGCCTGCTACGGTCAGGGGAATGAAAAACTGTTTTTT. Protein product: CACYGQGNEKLFF. The complete variable domain, with remaining parts taken from reference TRBV30 and TRBJ1-4, reads SQTIHQWPATLVQPVGSPLSLECTVEGTSNPNLYWYRQAAGRGLQLLFYSVGIGQISSEVPQNLSASRPQDRQFILSSKKLLLSDSGFYLCACYGQGNEKLFFGSGTQLSVL.

The rearrangement joins TRBV5-4 to TRBJ2-1; a possible D gene is TRBD1 (7 bases). CDR1 SGHNT and CDR2 YYREEE come from the germline V gene (reference sequence). Trimming pared 2 bases from V and 5 bases from J, leaving 14 bases between. The CDR3 runs to 15 residues. CDR3 nucleotide sequence: TGTGCCAGCAGCTTCGGAGGGACAGCAAACAATGAGCAGTTCTTC. Residues: CASSFGGTANNEQFF.

This sequence joins TRBV7-2 and TRBJ1-6; TRBD1 aligns across 7 bases. The trim removed 5 bases at V and 7 bases at J, leaving 11 bases unmatched. CDR3 length: 16 amino acids. Germline V CDR1 and CDR2: SGHTA, FQGNSA. Here the CDR3 DNA reads TGTGCCAGCAGCCCTAGTCGGGGGACAGTGAATTCACCCCTCCACTTT. It translates to CASSPSRGTVNSPLHF.

Notes on this clone: Distinct nucleotide sequences in the sample also encode this CDR3. The chain joins TRBV18 to TRBJ1-1; 7 positions match TRBD1. With V trimmed by 4 bases and J by 1 base, 0 bases remained unmatched. This CDR3 region has 13 residues. The germline V gene has CDR1 KGHSH and CDR2 LQKENI. As DNA, the CDR3 is TGTGCCAGCTCACGACAGGGGAACACTGAAGCTTTCTTT. Its translation is CASSRQGNTEAFF.

This chain uses TRBV9 with TRBJ2-3; the match to TRBD1 covers 9 bases. The V segment lost 0 bases and the J segment 3 bases; nucleotides outside the gene matches: 2. The germline gives CDR1 SGDLS, CDR2 YYNGEE. The CDR3 loop spans 15 amino acids. In nucleotides, the CDR3 is TGTGCCAGCAGCGTAGGACAGGGGGGGACAGATACGCAGTATTTT. Protein product: CASSVGQGGTDTQYF.

The rearrangement joins TRBV9 to TRBJ1-1; a weak D match, TRBD1 (5 bases). The CDR3 runs to 15 residues. Germline-derived CDR1 and CDR2 are SGDLS and YYNGEE. Trimming shortened V by 0 bases and J by 0 bases, and 9 bases separated the two germline ends. The chain's CDR3 is CASSVGAGLNTEAFF. The CDR3 DNA is TGTGCCAGCAGCGTAGGGGCAGGGTTGAACACTGAAGCTTTCTTT.

This chain joins TRBV2 and TRBJ2-5, with 8 positions matching TRBD1. The junction had 15 bases not matched to a gene; V was cut back by 6 bases and J by 9 bases. Germline V lookup: CDR1 SNHLY, CDR2 FYNNEI. This CDR3 is built from 15 residues. CDR3 amino acids: CASRRGTGLQWAQYF. In DNA, the CDR3 is TGTGCCAGCAGAAGGGGGACAGGCCTTCAATGGGCCCAGTACTTC.

The V and J genes are TRBV18 and TRBJ2-1, with D tentatively TRBD2 (5 bases). V lost 2 bases and J lost 7, with 9 bases in between. This CDR3 has 13 residues. CDR1 is KGHSH, CDR2 LQKENI, per germline. The CDR3 loop is CASSPSEVNEQFF. The CDR3, as DNA: TGTGCCAGCTCACCATCGGAGGTTAATGAGCAGTTCTTC.

This sequence joins TRBV19 and TRBJ2-6, with D maybe TRBD1 (6 bases). The CDR3 is 19 amino acids. Germline V CDR1 and CDR2: LNHDA, SQIVND (reference sequence). V was pared by 8 bases and J by 0 bases, with 23 bases between. The DNA for the CDR3 is TGTGCCAGTGGAAAGAGAGCCCCACAGGGCTACTCTGGGGCCAACGTCCTGACTTTC. This encodes CASGKRAPQGYSGANVLTF.

This chain links TRBV12-3 or TRBV12-4 with TRBJ1-1; tentative D call: TRBD1 (6 bases). Trimming took off 2 bases at V and 6 bases at J, with 10 bases between the two ends. CDR3 length equals 13 residues. CDR3 sequence (DNA): TGTGCCAGCAGTTTATGGGGGCGGCCTGAAGCTTTCTTT. Translation gives CASSLWGRPEAFF.

This rearrangement joins TRBV6-5 to TRBJ2-4; a possible D gene is TRBD1 (5 bases). Trimming removed 6 bases from V and 3 bases from J, with 9 bases in between. This CDR3 is 13 amino acids long. Germline assignment: CDR1 MNHEY and CDR2 SVGAGI. CDR3 DNA sequence: TGTGCCAGCAGGGGGCAGAGCAAAAACATTCAGTACTTC. Protein product: CASRGQSKNIQYF.